These 24 T cell receptor beta chains came from one sample sequenced in a study of T cell repertoires in cytomegalovirus infection. These receptors have no identified antigens. TCRdb reprocessed the reads via MiXCR and lists one record per CDR3 protein. The sample holds some 940,000 distinct CDR3 sequences, approximately 32% seen once. The sample was cultured CD8+ T cells from PBMCs, taken from culture after CMV antigen stimulation. The source is a human donor in good health (CMV status not recorded). Some clones in this sample may be carry-over from other donors' samples.

This clonotype has a handful of counts. The V and J genes are TRBV7-9 and TRBJ1-2, with TRBD1 as a possible D gene (6 bases). V was trimmed by 5 bases and J by 0 bases, leaving 22 bases between them. Germline V gene lookup returns CDR1 SEHNR and CDR2 FQNEAQ (reference sequence). The CDR3 is made up of 18 amino acids. The CDR3 DNA reads TGTGCCAGCAGCACGATGGGGGGCTATCTGTTAGCTAACTATGGCTACACCTTC. It codes for CASSTMGGYLLANYGYTF.

This clonotype was observed many times. The CDR3 DNA sequence: TGTGCCAGCAGCTCCCGGGGGGGCTACACCGGGGAGCTGTTTTTT. Translating gives CASSSRGGYTGELFF. V usage is TRBV7-3 and J usage is TRBJ2-2, with 8 bases identical to TRBD2. Trimming took 4 bases from V and 3 from J; bases not matched to a gene: 4. CDR1 and CDR2 from the germline V gene are SGHTA and FQGTGA. The CDR3 has 15 residues.

This chain uses TRBV7-9 with TRBJ1-4; D remains unclear. From germline, CDR1 is SEHNR and CDR2 FQNEAQ (reference sequence). The CDR3 extends over 15 amino acids. Trimming removed 6 bases from V and 8 bases from J, with 19 bases in between. The CDR3 loop reads CASRNPGVGYEKLFF. The DNA for the CDR3 is TGTGCCAGCAGAAATCCGGGAGTCGGCTACGAAAAACTGTTTTTT.

This chain joins TRBV20-1 and TRBJ1-2; perhaps TRBD1 as D (6 bases). The ends were cut back, 3 bases at V and 5 bases at J, with 13 bases in the middle. Germline loops: CDR1 DFQATT, CDR2 SNEGSKA (reference sequence). The CDR3 totals 13 residues. In DNA, the CDR3 is TGCAGTGCTAGTGCGACGGGGGCTTATGGCTACACCTTC. Protein product: CSASATGAYGYTF.

V usage is TRBV11-3 and J usage is TRBJ2-3; D possibly corresponds to TRBD1 (7 bases). The CDR3 is 15 residues long. Trimming took off 3 bases at V and 2 bases at J, with 12 bases between the two ends. The V gene's germline CDR1 is SGHNT and CDR2 YENEEA. The CDR3 sequence is CASSLGGQFTDTQYF. For the CDR3, the DNA is TGTGCCAGCAGCTTGGGGGGACAGTTCACAGATACGCAGTATTTT.

This chain connects TRBV29-1 to TRBJ2-2; D is unclear. Germline-derived CDR1 and CDR2 are SQVTM and ANQGSEA. The V and J ends lost 5 bases and 6 bases respectively, with 16 bases between them. The CDR3 runs 14 residues. The CDR3 here is CSVLNIPSSGELFF. In DNA, the CDR3 is TGCAGCGTTTTGAACATACCGAGCTCCGGGGAGCTGTTTTTT.

A remark on this clonotype: A clone one base away is much larger, so this may be a read error. V usage is TRBV7-2 and J usage is TRBJ2-7; a possible D gene is TRBD2 (5 bases). CDR1 is SGHTA, CDR2 FQGNSA, per germline. V lost 5 bases to trimming and J lost 7 bases, with 15 bases between them. This CDR3 contains 13 residues. CDR3: CASSIDASGEQYV. DNA for the CDR3: TGTGCCAGCAGCATCGACGCTTCGGGGGAGCAGTACGTC.

The chain employs TRBV6-1 and TRBJ1-2; TRBD1 is a possible D gene (6 bases). Germline values: CDR1 MNHNS, CDR2 SASEGT. Trimming removed 4 bases at V and 1 base at J, with 13 bases between. This CDR3 spans 15 amino acids. CDR3 in DNA: TGTGCCAGCAGTGGCCGGGACAACTTTAACTATGGCTACACCTTC. Its translation is CASSGRDNFNYGYTF.

A remark on this clonotype: At one boundary the junction diverges from the germline segment, which might be a read error. The rearrangement joins TRBV4-3 to TRBJ2-1; 11 positions agree with TRBD2. CDR1 is LGHNA and CDR2 is YSLEER in the germline V gene. The CDR3 contains 15 residues. The CDR3, as DNA: TGCGCCAGCAGCCAAGAATTCCCTAGCGGGGGGCTTCTGACGTTC. Its translation is CASSQEFPSGGLLTF.

The chain recombines TRBV13 with TRBJ2-1; D may be TRBD2 (6 bases). From germline, CDR1 is PRHDT and CDR2 FYEKMQ (reference sequence). The CDR3 extends over 12 amino acids. Between the trimmed V and J ends, which lost 5 bases and 10 bases, there was a span of 12 bases. The CDR3 spells CASSAGRGEQFF. The CDR3 DNA sequence: TGTGCCAGCAGCGCCGGACGGGGGGAGCAGTTCTTC.

This clonotype was observed a few times. This chain links TRBV9 with TRBJ2-1; 14 bases are a match to TRBD2. The germline gives CDR1 SGDLS, CDR2 YYNGEE. This CDR3 comprises 17 residues. Germline trimming cut 3 bases from V and 0 bases from J; bases unmatched to any gene: 2. CDR3 region: CASSGTSGGSSYNEQFF. The DNA of the CDR3 is TGTGCCAGCAGCGGGACTAGCGGGGGGAGCTCCTACAATGAGCAGTTCTTC.

This clonotype was recorded at least ten times. The chain recombines TRBV15 with TRBJ1-2; 7 positions match TRBD1. With 3 bases clipped from V and 5 bases from J, the junction kept 6 bases outside the gene matches. The CDR3 has 14 amino acids. Germline CDR1 LNHNV, CDR2 YYDKDF (reference sequence). In DNA form, the CDR3 reads TGTGCCACCAGCAGTCGGACAGGCTCTTATGGCTACACCTTC. It yields the protein CATSSRTGSYGYTF.

V and J are TRBV7-9 and TRBJ2-7; no clear D. The CDR3 loop spans 11 amino acids. CDR1 SEHNR and CDR2 FQNEAQ come from the germline V gene (reference sequence). CDR3 loop: CASSYGPTSVV. The CDR3 coding sequence is TGTGCCAGCAGCTACGGACCTACGTCAGTAGTC.

This clonotype was counted at least ten times. The rearrangement links TRBV7-6 to TRBJ2-2; D is uncertain. CDR1 is SGHVS, CDR2 FNYEAQ, per germline. Deletions cut 1 base from V and 5 bases from J, with 5 bases between. The CDR3 has 13 residues. CDR3 DNA: TGTGCCAGCAGCTTAGGCGAAACCGGGGAGCTGTTTTTT. Its protein is CASSLGETGELFF.

This clonotype appeared many times. The chain links TRBV7-9 to TRBJ1-2, with D perhaps TRBD1 (6 bases). The CDR3 loop spans 13 amino acids. The germline CDR1 and CDR2 sequences are SEHNR and FQNEAQ (reference sequence). The V end was cut by 6 bases, the J end by 5 bases, with 13 bases between. Written as DNA, the CDR3 is TGTGCCAGCAGTTCTGGGGGCGCTTATGGCTACACCTTC. Protein sequence: CASSSGGAYGYTF.

This clonotype showed up just a few times. V and J are TRBV7-9 and TRBJ2-2; the D is unclear. CDR3 size: 13 residues. V dropped 4 bases and J dropped 6 bases, with 9 bases sitting between them. Germline V CDR1 and CDR2: SEHNR, FQNEAQ (reference sequence). As DNA, the CDR3 is TGTGCCAGCAGCTCAGGAAAGGCCGGGGAGCTGTTTTTT. It codes for CASSSGKAGELFF.

The chain has TRBV20-1 and TRBJ1-1; D gene ambiguous. Germline CDR1 and CDR2: DFQATT and SNEGSKA (reference sequence). There are 13 residues in the CDR3. Trimming took 0 bases from V and 4 from J, leaving 9 bases between them. CDR3 DNA: TGCAGTGCTAGAGAGCGGGATCGCACTGAAGCTTTCTTT. Amino acids: CSARERDRTEAFF.

CDR3 bases: TGTGCCAGCACCCCGACAGGGGTGAATGAAAAACTGTTTTTT. Protein sequence: CASTPTGVNEKLFF. The chain couples TRBV2 to TRBJ1-4, with 8 bases fitting TRBD1. Per germline, CDR1 SNHLY and CDR2 FYNNEI. V lost 7 bases, J lost 5 bases, and 6 bases stayed unmatched. This CDR3 is built from 14 residues. Supplemented by reference TRBV2 and TRBJ1-4, the full variable domain reads EPEVTQTPSHQVTQMGQEVILRCVPISNHLYFYWYRQILGQKVEFLVSFYNNEISEKSEIFDDQFSVERPDGSNFTLKIRSTKLEDSAMYFCASTPTGVNEKLFFGSGTQLSVL.

V usage is TRBV2 and J usage is TRBJ1-4, with D tentatively TRBD1 (5 bases). Trimming left V 8 bases short and J 8 bases short, with 15 bases between. The CDR3 consists of 13 residues. Germline lookup yields CDR1 SNHLY and CDR2 FYNNEI. This CDR3 reads CASQGLVGEKLFF. The CDR3 DNA sequence: TGTGCCAGCCAGGGTTTGGTTGGAGAAAAACTGTTTTTT.

This clonotype appeared many times. DNA of the CDR3: TGTGCCAGCAGCGAAGACAATTATGGCTACACCTTC. Amino acid sequence: CASSEDNYGYTF. The V gene is TRBV7-2, the J gene TRBJ1-2; D is undetermined. The CDR3 has 12 amino acids. Germline CDR1 and CDR2: SGHTA and FQGNSA. V was cut by 5 bases and J by 5 bases, with 9 bases left in between.

V and J are TRBV6-5 and TRBJ2-7; D might be TRBD1 (6 bases). Trimming removed 10 bases from V and 3 bases from J, with 19 bases in between. CDR1 MNHEY and CDR2 SVGAGI come from the germline V gene. There are 14 residues in the CDR3. CDR3 DNA sequence: TGTGCCATCGGGGAACAGGGTGTGGGCTACGAGCAGTACTTC. It translates to CAIGEQGVGYEQYF.

The table lists this clonotype with many counts. The chain joins TRBV7-2 to TRBJ2-3, with D possibly being TRBD1 (6 bases). The V gene lost 2 bases and the J gene lost 2 bases, with 14 bases spanning the gap. This CDR3 region has 16 residues. Germline-derived CDR1 and CDR2 are SGHTA and FQGNSA. The CDR3 DNA sequence: TGTGCCAGCAGCTTAAACAGGGTGACGATCACAGATACGCAGTATTTT. Amino acids: CASSLNRVTITDTQYF. Based on the CDR3 plus reference TRBV7-2 and TRBJ2-3, the full variable domain is GAGVSQSPSNKVTEKGKDVELRCDPISGHTALYWYRQSLGQGLEFLIYFQGNSAPDKSGLPSDRFSAERTGGSVSTLTIQRTQQEDSAVYLCASSLNRVTITDTQYFGPGTRLTVL.

On this clonotype: One end of the junction varies from germline; a read error may be responsible. The chain carries TRBV6-5 and TRBJ1-1; D gene unclear. The germline CDR1 and CDR2 sequences are MNHEY and SVGAGI. CDR3 length: 13 amino acids. CDR3 residues: CAGSSLQFTEAFF. The CDR3 DNA reads TGTGCCGGCAGTTCCTTACAGTTCACTGAAGCTTTCTTT.

The rearrangement uses TRBV2 and TRBJ1-1, with D maybe TRBD1 (5 bases). CDR1 and CDR2 from the germline V gene are SNHLY and FYNNEI. Trimming shortened V by 6 bases and J by 1 base, and 9 bases separated the two germline ends. The CDR3 is 13 residues long. This CDR3 reads CASRGRKNTEAFF. The CDR3 coding sequence is TGTGCCAGCAGGGGACGGAAGAACACTGAAGCTTTCTTT.